This TCR beta chain was identified during a study of T cells in women clearing cervical HPV infection. About the study: No precancer developed; the control's incident HPV16 infection cleared within 12 months. Blood came at first lesion visit for cases, post-clearance for controls. Study conclusions and caveats: CIN3+ cases had significantly higher TCR repertoire richness than controls, but evenness did not differ.

The assay was immunoSEQ multiplex PCR, and TCRdb's table has in-frame clones only and misses some. Its listing shows 30,000 to 35,000 clones. CDR3 length: 12 amino acids. CDR1 and CDR2 from the germline V gene are SEHNR and FQNEAQ (reference sequence). The V and J ends lost 4 bases and 5 bases, in that order; junction bases with no gene match: 0. With respect to this clone: Its antigen is unidentified. The read falls 3 residues short of the CDR3 end, and the missing part is taken from the germline J gene.

This chain links TRBV7-9 with TRBJ2-7; 9 nucleotides match TRBD1. Sequencing input: blood buffy coat. The sequence came from a woman between 18 and 70 years old with a cervical HPV16 infection that either progressed to CIN3+ or cleared (not recorded which). The sequenced CDR3 bases are TGTGCCAGCAGCTGGGACAGGGACGAG. It specifies CASSWDRDE. In full, the CDR3 is CASSWDRDEQYF. The complete variable domain, with remaining parts taken from reference TRBV7-9 and TRBJ2-7, reads DTGVSQNPRHKITKRGQNVTFRCDPISEHNRLYWYRQTLGQGPEFLTYFQNEAQLEKSRLLSDRFSAERPKGSFSTLEIQRTEQGDSAMYLCASSWDRDEQYFGPGTRLTVT.